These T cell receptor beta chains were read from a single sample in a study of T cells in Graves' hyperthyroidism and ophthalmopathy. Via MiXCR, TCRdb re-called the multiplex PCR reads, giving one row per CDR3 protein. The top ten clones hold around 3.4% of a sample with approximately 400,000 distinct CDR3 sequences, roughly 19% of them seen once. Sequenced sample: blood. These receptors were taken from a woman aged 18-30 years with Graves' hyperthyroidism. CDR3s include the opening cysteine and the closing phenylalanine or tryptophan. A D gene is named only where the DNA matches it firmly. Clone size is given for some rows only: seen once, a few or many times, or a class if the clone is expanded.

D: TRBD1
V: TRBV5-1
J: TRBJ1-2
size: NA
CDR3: CASSFDRALSNYGYTF
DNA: TGCGCCAGCAGCTTTGACAGGGCCCTCTCTAACTATGGCTACACCTTC

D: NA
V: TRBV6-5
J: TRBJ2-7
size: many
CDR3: CASSYSGGNEQYF
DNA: TGTGCCAGCAGTTACTCCGGGGGCAACGAGCAGTACTTC

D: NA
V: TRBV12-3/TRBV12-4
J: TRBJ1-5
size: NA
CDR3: CASSWGIGPQHF
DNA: TGTGCCAGCAGTTGGGGTATTGGGCCCCAGCATTTT

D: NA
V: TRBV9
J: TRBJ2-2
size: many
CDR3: CASSVRGATGELFF
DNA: TGTGCCAGCAGCGTTCGGGGGGCCACAGGGGAGCTGTTTTTT

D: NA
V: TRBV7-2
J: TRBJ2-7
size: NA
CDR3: CASSLASSYPYEQYF
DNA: TGTGCCAGCAGCTTAGCATCGTCCTACCCCTACGAGCAGTACTTC

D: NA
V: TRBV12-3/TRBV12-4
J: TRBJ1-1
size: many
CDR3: CASSYWEGDTEAFF
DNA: TGTGCCAGCAGCTATTGGGAGGGCGACACTGAAGCTTTCTTT

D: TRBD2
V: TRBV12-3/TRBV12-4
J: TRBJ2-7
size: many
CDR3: CASSTPKRGVQYF
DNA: TGTGCCAGCAGTACCCCTAAGCGGGGGGTCCAGTACTTC

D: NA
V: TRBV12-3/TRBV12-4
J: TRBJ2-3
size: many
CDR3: CASSKRYEGRDTQYF
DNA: TGTGCCAGCAGCAAACGCTATGAAGGGCGGGATACGCAGTATTTT

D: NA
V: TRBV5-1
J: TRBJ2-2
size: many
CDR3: CASSLAGLGNTGELFF
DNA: TGCGCCAGCAGCTTGGCGGGACTCGGAAACACCGGGGAGCTGTTTTTT

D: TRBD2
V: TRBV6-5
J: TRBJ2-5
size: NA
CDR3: CASSSNRPGLAKETQYF
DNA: TGTGCCAGCAGTTCCAATCGACCGGGACTAGCGAAAGAGACCCAGTACTTC

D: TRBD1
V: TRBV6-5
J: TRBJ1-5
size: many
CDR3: CASRWTGGGYQPQHF
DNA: TGTGCCAGCAGGTGGACAGGCGGAGGCTATCAGCCCCAGCATTTT